This T cell receptor (beta chain) stems from a study of blood T cells in healthy people across ages. This CDR3 has 18 amino acids. J was trimmed by 0 bases and V by 3 bases; bases with no gene match: 7. Germline CDR1 SGHTA, CDR2 FQGNSA. Combining a sample-barcoded 5' primer with a J-beta primer mix, a second PCR ran for about 7 to 12 cycles. TCRdb recomputed calls from the 5' RACE reads with MiXCR, one row per CDR3 protein. The top ten clones hold over 2% of a sample with roughly 1,800,000 distinct CDR3 sequences, about 50% of them seen once. The clonotype originates from a woman aged 40 to 50 in good health. V gene TRBV7-2 combines with J gene TRBJ1-6; 8 positions match TRBD1. The specimen was blood. The CDR3 bases are TGTGCCAGCAGCTTTCGGGGACAGGAGAGCTCCTATAATTCACCCCTCCACTTT. Translation: CASSFRGQESSYNSPLHF.